The next 18 T cell receptor beta chains were all read from a single sample in a study of blood T cell repertoires in COVID-19. Sequencing was performed with immunoSEQ multiplex PCR; in TCRdb, only in-frame clones are kept and a portion is missing. The sample contains around 250,000 clones, 90% to 95% of which appear only once. Sequencing was done on a sample of PBMCs or T cells enriched from blood (not recorded which). The source is a human donor in a cohort exposed to, infected with or recovered from COVID-19 (not recorded which). The donor label of this sample is uncertain.

This clone was seen just once. This chain connects TRBV29-1 to TRBJ1-1, with D maybe TRBD1 (6 bases). Germline values: CDR1 SQVTM, CDR2 ANQGSEA. Trimming removed 6 bases from V and 7 bases from J, with 21 bases in between. The CDR3 is 14 amino acids. The CDR3 sequence: CSVIVQGRNGEAFF. The CDR3 DNA reads as TGCAGCGTGATTGTACAGGGCCGGAACGGTGAAGCTTTCTTT.

The chain combines TRBV6-5 with TRBJ1-1; possibly TRBD1 for D (6 bases). In germline, CDR1 is MNHEY, CDR2 SVGAGI. This CDR3 is 12 amino acids long. The V gene lost 6 bases and the J gene lost 8 bases, with 13 bases spanning the gap. CDR3 sequence (DNA): TGTGCCAGCAGGGGACAATTAGGAGAAGCTTTCTTT. Translation gives CASRGQLGEAFF.

With respect to this clone: This sample includes further DNA sequences coding for the same CDR3. The chain couples TRBV7-2 to TRBJ1-2; weak D call: TRBD1 (5 bases). The CDR3 totals 13 residues. CDR1 SGHTA and CDR2 FQGNSA come from the germline V gene. V was trimmed by 3 bases and J by 5 bases, leaving 10 bases between them. The CDR3: CASSFGGFYGYTF. CDR3 DNA: TGTGCCAGCAGCTTCGGGGGGTTTTATGGCTACACCTTC.

The J gene is TRBJ2-3, the V gene TRBV9, with TRBD1 matching 10 bases. Per germline, CDR1 SGDLS and CDR2 YYNGEE. This CDR3 is 19 amino acids long. The trim removed 4 bases at V and 4 bases at J, leaving 18 bases unmatched. The CDR3 sequence: CASSPGEGQGFLSADTQYF. The CDR3 coding sequence is TGTGCCAGCAGCCCCGGTGAGGGACAGGGGTTTTTAAGCGCAGATACGCAGTATTTT. Full variable domain (outside the CDR3, taken from reference TRBV9 and TRBJ2-3): DSGVTQTPKHLITATGQRVTLRCSPRSGDLSVYWYQQSLDQGLQFLIQYYNGEERAKGNILERFSAQQFPDLHSELNLSSLELGDSALYFCASSPGEGQGFLSADTQYFGPGTRLTVL.

The chain links TRBV2 to TRBJ1-4; 8 bases fit TRBD1. CDR1 and CDR2 (germline): SNHLY, FYNNEI. The V and J ends lost 6 bases and 4 bases, in that order; junction bases with no gene match: 10. This CDR3 contains 16 residues. CDR3 nucleotides: TGTGCCAGCAGGAGCGGACAGGGCGGCCTTAATGAAAAACTGTTTTTT. This sequence encodes CASRSGQGGLNEKLFF. Full variable domain (missing parts from reference TRBV2 and TRBJ1-4): EPEVTQTPSHQVTQMGQEVILRCVPISNHLYFYWYRQILGQKVEFLVSFYNNEISEKSEIFDDQFSVERPDGSNFTLKIRSTKLEDSAMYFCASRSGQGGLNEKLFFGSGTQLSVL.

This clone was detected only a few times. The sample contains more than one DNA sequence encoding this CDR3. J is TRBJ2-3 and V is TRBV10-3, with TRBD2 matching over 15 bases. Trimming at V came to 6 bases and at J to 5 bases, leaving 6 bases not matched to a gene. This CDR3 region has 16 residues. The germline V gene has CDR1 ENHRY and CDR2 SYGVKD. The DNA for the CDR3 is TGTGCCATCAGCGGACTAGCGGGGGGGATAGGAGATACGCAGTATTTT. This sequence encodes CAISGLAGGIGDTQYF.

The gene calls are TRBV9 and TRBJ1-5; TRBD1 agrees at 10 bases. V was pared by 2 bases and J by 7 bases, with 0 bases of the junction left unmatched. The V gene's germline CDR1 is SGDLS and CDR2 YYNGEE. There are 13 residues in the CDR3. CDR3 residues: CASSVGQGQPQHF. The CDR3 DNA follows: TGTGCCAGCAGCGTGGGACAGGGGCAGCCCCAGCATTTT.

This chain connects TRBV24-1 to TRBJ2-5; 8 bases fit TRBD1. The ends lost 3 bases at V and 7 bases at J; junction bases unmatched: 12. The germline gives CDR1 KGHDR, CDR2 SFDVKD. The CDR3 extends over 16 amino acids. As DNA, the CDR3 is TGTGCCACCAGTGATCCTTTGACAGGGGAGGTTGGGACCCAGTACTTC. It encodes CATSDPLTGEVGTQYF.

The chain uses TRBV20-1 and TRBJ1-1; D unclear. Trimming shortened V by 4 bases and J by 6 bases, and 9 bases separated the two germline ends. CDR1 and CDR2 (germline): DFQATT, SNEGSKA (reference sequence). The CDR3 loop spans 11 amino acids. The CDR3 coding sequence is TGCAGTGCTACGGGTAACGCTGAAGCTTTCTTT. This gives the protein CSATGNAEAFF.

V usage is TRBV7-6 and J usage is TRBJ2-7; 9 bases align to TRBD1. The CDR3 has 15 residues. Germline V gene lookup returns CDR1 SGHVS and CDR2 FNYEAQ. J gave up 6 bases and V 6 bases, and 12 bases lay outside the gene matches. The CDR3, as DNA: TGTGCCAGCAGTTACCAGCCGGGACAGGGTCTCGAGCAGTACTTC. Protein sequence: CASSYQPGQGLEQYF.

The chain uses TRBV18 and TRBJ1-3, with 8 nucleotides matching TRBD1. V shed 3 bases, J shed 0 bases, and the junction held 7 bases outside the gene matches. The germline V gene has CDR1 KGHSH and CDR2 LQKENI. The CDR3 is made up of 17 amino acids. The CDR3, as DNA: TGTGCCAGCTCACCTCTCCTAGGACAGGGCTCTGGAAACACCATATATTTT. Amino acids: CASSPLLGQGSGNTIYF.

Here the CDR3 reads CATSPRGPVGANVLTF. CDR3 nucleotides: TGTGCCACCAGTCCTAGGGGGCCTGTGGGGGCCAACGTCCTGACTTTC. The chain is built from TRBV24-1 and TRBJ2-6; 7 positions match TRBD1. With V trimmed by 6 bases and J by 4 bases, 8 bases remained unmatched. The CDR3 is 16 residues long. Germline CDR1 reads KGHDR; CDR2 reads SFDVKD.

The chain uses TRBV7-9 and TRBJ2-2; D might be TRBD1 (6 bases). The CDR3 covers 17 residues. From germline, CDR1 is SEHNR and CDR2 FQNEAQ (reference sequence). Trimming took 3 bases from V and 1 from J, leaving 15 bases between them. Here the CDR3 DNA reads TGTGCCAGCAGCTTTGGCGTCAGGGGACGGAACACCGGGGAGCTGTTTTTT. Its translation: CASSFGVRGRNTGELFF.

This chain links TRBV11-2 with TRBJ1-2, with 7 bases identical to TRBD1. Trimming removed 1 base from V and 3 bases from J; junction bases left unmatched: 2. CDR3 length: 14 amino acids. Per the germline V gene, CDR1 is SGHAT and CDR2 is FQNNGV. CDR3 nucleotides: TGTGCCAGCAGCTTAGGCGGACAGGACTATGGCTACACCTTC. It specifies CASSLGGQDYGYTF. Based on the CDR3 plus reference TRBV11-2 and TRBJ1-2, the full variable domain is EAGVAQSPRYKIIEKRQSVAFWCNPISGHATLYWYQQILGQGPKLLIQFQNNGVVDDSQLPKDRFSAERLKGVDSTLKIQPAKLEDSAVYLCASSLGGQDYGYTFGSGTRLTVV.

The chain uses TRBV11-2 and TRBJ2-7; 9 nucleotides line up with TRBD1. This CDR3 contains 16 residues. J was trimmed by 0 bases and V by 5 bases; bases with no gene match: 8. CDR1 is SGHAT and CDR2 is FQNNGV in the germline V gene. This CDR3 is CASSGGTGWVSYEQYF. The CDR3 bases are TGTGCCAGCAGCGGGGGGACAGGGTGGGTCTCCTACGAGCAGTACTTC.

The CDR3 DNA sequence: TGTGCCAGCAGTTACGCCCTTGGGTCCTCTCGGGACCAGTACTTC. It yields the protein CASSYALGSSRDQYF. The chain links TRBV6-5 to TRBJ2-5; D is perhaps TRBD2 (5 bases). The CDR3 is 15 amino acids. CDR1 and CDR2 (germline): MNHEY, SVGAGI. Trimming took 2 bases from V and 10 from J, leaving 20 bases between them.

This clone was observed a handful of times. The rearrangement links TRBV7-2 to TRBJ1-1; D remains ambiguous. The CDR3 covers 14 residues. From germline, CDR1 is SGHTA and CDR2 FQGNSA. Trimming took 1 base from V and 4 from J, leaving 10 bases between them. The CDR3 loop reads CASSLEDRGTEAFF. CDR3 coding DNA: TGTGCCAGCAGCTTAGAGGACCGGGGCACTGAAGCTTTCTTT.

The V gene is TRBV5-1, the J gene TRBJ2-5; the match to TRBD2 covers 8 bases. Germline loops: CDR1 SGHRS, CDR2 YFSETQ. This CDR3 contains 16 residues. Losses at the gene ends were 0 bases for V and 5 bases for J; bases not matched to a gene: 9. CDR3 nucleotide sequence: TGCGCCAGCAGCTTGGGTTTGGGACTAGTGGGCGAGACCCAGTACTTC. Protein: CASSLGLGLVGETQYF.